This T cell receptor (beta chain) was retrieved from a study of blood T cell repertoires in COVID-19. This clone showed up just a few times. Deletions cut 3 bases from V and 2 bases from J, with 23 bases between. This CDR3 has 18 residues. Germline CDR1 SEHNR, CDR2 FQNEAQ (reference sequence). Only in-frame clones appear in the TCRdb table, and some are missing; sequencing was by immunoSEQ multiplex PCR. The sample includes 250,000 to 350,000 clones, approximately 90% seen only once; the top ten take 2.5% to 3%. This chain uses TRBV7-9 with TRBJ2-7, with D perhaps TRBD2 (6 bases). Sequenced: PBMCs or T cells enriched from blood (not recorded which). This TCR was sampled from a woman aged 50 to 60 who had recovered from COVID-19. CDR3 coding DNA: TGTGCCAGCAGCTTCACGAGTGCGGGGACCCAAAGGGCCTACGAGCAGTACTTC. The encoded protein is CASSFTSAGTQRAYEQYF.